This T cell receptor (beta chain) was found in a study of metastatic and nonmetastatic thyroid tumors. Across the study: It was across blood and tumor or nodule tissue from malignant and benign thyroid patients that repertoires were compared. Study outcomes and limitations: The study reportedly found significantly higher TCR beta diversity in malignant thyroid tumors than benign nodules, in blood and tumor.

In the authors' workflow: The study built a papillary thyroid cancer distant-metastasis classifier from CDR3 differences across clinicopathological groups. TCRdb ran MiXCR on the PCR reads. These V and J calls are TCRdb output, not the study's own analysis. The data contain 15,000 to 20,000 clones, approximately 32% of them singletons. No patient received treatment before thyroid surgery. A note on this clone: Antigen unknown.

Trimming removed 4 bases from V and 5 bases from J, with 19 bases in between. Germline CDR1 SGHKS, CDR2 YYEKEE (reference sequence). CDR3 length: 15 amino acids. The sequenced sample consisted of adjacent normal tissue. The receptor's source is a female donor with papillary thyroid cancer or a benign thyroid nodule (not recorded which). Some clones in this sample may be carry-over from other donors' samples. This rearrangement joins TRBV5-5 to TRBJ2-7, with D possibly being TRBD2 (7 bases). In nucleotides, the CDR3 is TGTGCCAGCAGCCCCCCTAGGGGGGGGGGACACGAGCAGTACTTC. Encoded protein: CASSPPRGGGHEQYF.